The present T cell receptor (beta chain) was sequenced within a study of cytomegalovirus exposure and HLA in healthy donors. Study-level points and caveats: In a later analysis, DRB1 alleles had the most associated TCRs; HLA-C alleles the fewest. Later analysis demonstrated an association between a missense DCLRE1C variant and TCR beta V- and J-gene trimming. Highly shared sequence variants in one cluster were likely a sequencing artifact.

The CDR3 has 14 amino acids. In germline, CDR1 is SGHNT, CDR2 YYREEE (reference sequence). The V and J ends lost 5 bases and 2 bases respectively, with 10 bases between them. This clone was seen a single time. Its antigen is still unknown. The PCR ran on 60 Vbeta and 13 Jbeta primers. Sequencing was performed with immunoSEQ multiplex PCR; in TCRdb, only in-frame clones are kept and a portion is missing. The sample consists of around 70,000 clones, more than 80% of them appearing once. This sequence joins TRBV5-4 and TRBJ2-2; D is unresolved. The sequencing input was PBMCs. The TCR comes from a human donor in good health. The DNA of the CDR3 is TGTGCCAGCAGACTCTACGAAAACACCGGGGAGCTGTTTTTT. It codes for CASRLYENTGELFF.